The present entry profiles one T cell receptor beta chain with its context. The sample originates from a study of cytomegalovirus exposure and HLA in healthy donors. The CDR3 spans 14 residues. Germline CDR1 reads SGHDT; CDR2 reads YYEEEE. Germline trimming cut 4 bases from V and 8 bases from J; bases unmatched to any gene: 9. A multiplex PCR was run with 60 Vbeta primers and 13 Jbeta primers. Data came from immunoSEQ multiplex PCR; TCRdb stores just in-frame clones and leaves some out. This table lists 150,000 to 200,000 clones. Source material: PBMCs. This receptor was identified in a man aged 25 to 45 in good health and CMV-seronegative. J is TRBJ2-1 and V is TRBV5-6; 7 nucleotides agree with TRBD1. The chain's CDR3 is CASSLLTGLDEQFF. In DNA, the CDR3 is TGTGCCAGCAGCCTGCTGACAGGGTTAGATGAGCAGTTCTTC.